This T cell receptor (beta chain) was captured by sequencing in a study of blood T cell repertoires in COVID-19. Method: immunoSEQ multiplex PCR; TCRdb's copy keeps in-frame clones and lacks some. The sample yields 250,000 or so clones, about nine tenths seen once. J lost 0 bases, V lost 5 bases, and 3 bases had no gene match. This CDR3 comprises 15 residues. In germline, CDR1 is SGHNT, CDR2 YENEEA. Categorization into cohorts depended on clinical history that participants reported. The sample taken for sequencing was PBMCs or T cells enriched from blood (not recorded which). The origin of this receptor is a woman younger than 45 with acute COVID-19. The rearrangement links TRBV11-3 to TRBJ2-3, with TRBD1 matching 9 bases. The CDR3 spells CASSPGTGSTDTQYF. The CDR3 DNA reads TGTGCCAGCAGCCCGGGGACAGGGAGCACAGATACGCAGTATTTT.